This T cell receptor (beta chain) was observed in a study of blood T cell repertoires in COVID-19. At the level of the study: From the United States, Italy and Spain came samples of acute and convalescent COVID-19.

Trimming took 3 bases from V and 8 from J; bases not matched to a gene: 10. Per the germline V gene, CDR1 is KGHDR and CDR2 is SFDVKD. This CDR3 is built from 15 residues. Original processing methods: Reference gene primer amplification gave estimated nucleated cell counts. Profiling relied on immunoSEQ multiplex PCR, and the TCRdb table lists in-frame clones only, not all of them. The D gene and trimming were derived from the DNA, and the V and J assignments and clone size from that table. The profile shows some 230,000 clones, about 88% of them singletons. The chain has TRBV24-1 and TRBJ1-2; 8 bases are a match to TRBD1. What was sequenced was peripheral blood. The TCR comes from a woman between 50 and 59 years old with COVID-19, enrolled during active disease. For the CDR3, the DNA is TGTGCCACCAGTGATGCACGCAGGGGGCCGGGAGGCTACACCTTC. The encoded protein is CATSDARRGPGGYTF.